What follows is one T cell receptor (beta chain) and its context. Its target is unknown. The CDR3 length is 13 residues. Germline CDR1 and CDR2: MNHEY and SMNVEV (reference sequence). Trimming pared 8 bases from V and 4 bases from J, leaving 14 bases between. The sample is drawn from a study of cytomegalovirus exposure and HLA in healthy donors. Study-wide background: There were around 100 million unique TCR beta sequences, drawn from 180 million or so T cells, in an earlier analysis. Study-wide results and limits: Associated with cytomegalovirus, according to the listing, were 150 to 200 TCR beta chains.

PCR involved 60 Vbeta and 13 Jbeta primers. This table comes from immunoSEQ multiplex PCR, and its TCRdb copy is limited to in-frame clones, with some not included. The sample lists approximately 100,000 clones, approximately 77% seen once, with about 5% in the top ten. This TCR derives from a woman between 40 and 50 years old in good health and CMV-seronegative. What was sequenced was PBMCs. The chain links TRBV27 to TRBJ1-2; D may be TRBD1 (6 bases). The DNA of the CDR3 is TGTGCCAGCGGGGGCAGGGGAGTCTATGGCTACACCTTC. Translated, it gives CASGGRGVYGYTF.